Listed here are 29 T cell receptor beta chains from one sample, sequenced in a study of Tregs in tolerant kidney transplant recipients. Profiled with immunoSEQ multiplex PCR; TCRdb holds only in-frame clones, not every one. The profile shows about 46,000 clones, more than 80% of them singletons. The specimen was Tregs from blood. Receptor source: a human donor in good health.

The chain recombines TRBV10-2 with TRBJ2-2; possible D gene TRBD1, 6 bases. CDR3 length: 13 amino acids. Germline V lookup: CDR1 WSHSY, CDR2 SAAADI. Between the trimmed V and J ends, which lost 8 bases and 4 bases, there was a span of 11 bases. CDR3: CASYRESTGELFF. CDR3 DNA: TGCGCCAGCTACAGGGAAAGCACCGGGGAGCTGTTTTTT.

This CDR3 is CASSLGEGQPQHF. Written as DNA, the CDR3 is TGCGCCAGCAGCTTGGGAGAGGGTCAGCCCCAGCATTTT. The chain is built from TRBV5-1 and TRBJ1-5; D is undetermined. Trimming left V 0 bases short and J 6 bases short, with 7 bases between. The CDR3 length is 13 residues. Germline V gives CDR1 SGHRS, CDR2 YFSETQ.

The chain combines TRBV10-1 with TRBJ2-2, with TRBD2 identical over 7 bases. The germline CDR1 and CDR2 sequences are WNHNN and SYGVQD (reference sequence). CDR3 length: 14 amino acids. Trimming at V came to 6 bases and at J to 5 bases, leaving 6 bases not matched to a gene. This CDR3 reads CASRGTSETGELFF. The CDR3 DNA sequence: TGCGCCAGCAGGGGTACTAGCGAAACCGGGGAGCTGTTTTTT.

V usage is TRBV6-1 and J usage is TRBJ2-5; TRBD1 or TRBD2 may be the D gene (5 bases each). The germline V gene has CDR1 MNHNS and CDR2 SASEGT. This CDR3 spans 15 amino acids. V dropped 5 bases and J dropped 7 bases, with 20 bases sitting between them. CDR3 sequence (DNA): TGTGCCAGCAGTCGCCCGGGGCTCCTCTCGGCGACCCAGTACTTC. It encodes CASSRPGLLSATQYF.

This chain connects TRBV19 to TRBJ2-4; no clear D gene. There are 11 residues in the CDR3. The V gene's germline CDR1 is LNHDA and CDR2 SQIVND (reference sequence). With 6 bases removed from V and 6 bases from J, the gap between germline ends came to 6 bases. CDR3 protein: CASSELNIQYF. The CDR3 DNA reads TGTGCCAGTAGCGAGCTAAACATTCAGTACTTC.

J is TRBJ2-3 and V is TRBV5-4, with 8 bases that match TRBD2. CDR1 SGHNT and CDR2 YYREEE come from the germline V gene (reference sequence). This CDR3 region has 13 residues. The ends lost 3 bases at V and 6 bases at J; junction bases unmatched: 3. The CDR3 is CASSYGREDTQYF. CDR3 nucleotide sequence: TGTGCCAGCAGCTACGGGAGGGAGGATACGCAGTATTTT.

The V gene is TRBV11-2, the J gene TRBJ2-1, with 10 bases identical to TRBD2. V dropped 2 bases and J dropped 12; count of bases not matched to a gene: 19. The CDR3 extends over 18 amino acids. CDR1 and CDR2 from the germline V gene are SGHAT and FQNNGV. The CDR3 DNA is TGTGCCAGCAGCTTAAGACGGCTAGCGGGAGTCTCGGGGTATGGGCAGTTCTTC. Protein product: CASSLRRLAGVSGYGQFF.

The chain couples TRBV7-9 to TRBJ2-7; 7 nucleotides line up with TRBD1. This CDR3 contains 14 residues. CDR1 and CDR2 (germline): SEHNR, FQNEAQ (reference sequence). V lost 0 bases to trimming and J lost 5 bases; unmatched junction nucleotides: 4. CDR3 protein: CASSLAQGLNEQYF. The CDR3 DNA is TGTGCCAGCAGCTTAGCACAGGGGCTGAACGAGCAGTACTTC.

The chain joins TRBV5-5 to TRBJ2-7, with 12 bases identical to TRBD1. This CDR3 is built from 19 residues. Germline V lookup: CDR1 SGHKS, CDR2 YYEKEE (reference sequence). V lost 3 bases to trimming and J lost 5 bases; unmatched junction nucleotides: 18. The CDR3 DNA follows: TGTGCCAGCAGCTCAGGCCGGGACAGGGGGCCGCGCCAGCGGGACGAGCAGTACTTC. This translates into CASSSGRDRGPRQRDEQYF. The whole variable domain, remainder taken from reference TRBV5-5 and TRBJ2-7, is DAGVTQSPTHLIKTRGQQVTLRCSPISGHKSVSWYQQVLGQGPQFIFQYYEKEERGRGNFPDRFSARQFPNYSSELNVNALLLGDSALYLCASSSGRDRGPRQRDEQYFGPGTRLTVT.

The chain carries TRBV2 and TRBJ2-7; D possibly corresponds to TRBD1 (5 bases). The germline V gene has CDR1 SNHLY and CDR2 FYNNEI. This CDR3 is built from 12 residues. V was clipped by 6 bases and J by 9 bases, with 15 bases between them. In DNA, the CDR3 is TGTGCCAGCAGGGGGCCCTTATCTCGGCAGTACTTC. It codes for CASRGPLSRQYF. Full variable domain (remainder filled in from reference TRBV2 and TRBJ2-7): EPEVTQTPSHQVTQMGQEVILRCVPISNHLYFYWYRQILGQKVEFLVSFYNNEISEKSEIFDDQFSVERPDGSNFTLKIRSTKLEDSAMYFCASRGPLSRQYFGPGTRLTVT.

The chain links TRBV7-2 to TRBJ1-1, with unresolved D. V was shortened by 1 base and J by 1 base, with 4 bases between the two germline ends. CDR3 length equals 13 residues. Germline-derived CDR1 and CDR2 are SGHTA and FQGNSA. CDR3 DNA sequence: TGTGCCAGCAGCTTAGACCAGAACACTGAAGCTTTCTTT. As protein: CASSLDQNTEAFF.

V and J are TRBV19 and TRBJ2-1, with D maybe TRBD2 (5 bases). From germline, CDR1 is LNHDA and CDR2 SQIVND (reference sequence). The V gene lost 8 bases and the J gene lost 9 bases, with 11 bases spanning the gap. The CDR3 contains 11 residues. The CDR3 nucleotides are TGTGCCAGTCGCATCGCGGGTGAGCAGTTCTTC. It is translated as CASRIAGEQFF.

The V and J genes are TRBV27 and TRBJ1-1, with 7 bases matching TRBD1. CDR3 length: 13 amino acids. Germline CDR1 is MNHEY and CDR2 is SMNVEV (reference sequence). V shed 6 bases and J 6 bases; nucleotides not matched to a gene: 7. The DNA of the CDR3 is TGTGCCAGCAGACCGACAGGGAAGGCTGAAGCTTTCTTT. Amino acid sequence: CASRPTGKAEAFF.

CDR3 sequence (DNA): TGTGCCAGCAGCTTGGTGGGTAGCGGGAGGACAGATACGCAGTATTTT. Amino acids: CASSLVGSGRTDTQYF. The chain employs TRBV5-5 and TRBJ2-3, with 10 bases matching TRBD2. This CDR3 spans 16 amino acids. Germline loops: CDR1 SGHKS, CDR2 YYEKEE (reference sequence). V lost 0 bases, J lost 3 bases, and 4 bases stayed unmatched.

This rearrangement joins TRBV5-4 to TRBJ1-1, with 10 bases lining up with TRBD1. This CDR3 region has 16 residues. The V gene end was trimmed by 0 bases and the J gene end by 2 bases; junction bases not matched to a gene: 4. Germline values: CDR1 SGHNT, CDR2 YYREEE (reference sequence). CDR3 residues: CASSLETGGANTEAFF. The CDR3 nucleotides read TGTGCCAGCAGCTTGGAGACAGGGGGCGCAAACACTGAAGCTTTCTTT. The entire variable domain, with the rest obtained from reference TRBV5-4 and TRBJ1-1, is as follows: ETGVTQSPTHLIKTRGQQVTLRCSSQSGHNTVSWYQQALGQGPQFIFQYYREEENGRGNFPPRFSGLQFPNYSSELNVNALELDDSALYLCASSLETGGANTEAFFGQGTRLTVV.

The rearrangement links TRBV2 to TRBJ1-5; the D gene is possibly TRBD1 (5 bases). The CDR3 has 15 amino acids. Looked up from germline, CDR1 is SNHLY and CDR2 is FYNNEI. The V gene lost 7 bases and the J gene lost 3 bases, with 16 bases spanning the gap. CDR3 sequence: CASTQDEGTNQPQHF. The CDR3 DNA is TGTGCCAGCACCCAAGACGAGGGGACCAATCAGCCCCAGCATTTT.

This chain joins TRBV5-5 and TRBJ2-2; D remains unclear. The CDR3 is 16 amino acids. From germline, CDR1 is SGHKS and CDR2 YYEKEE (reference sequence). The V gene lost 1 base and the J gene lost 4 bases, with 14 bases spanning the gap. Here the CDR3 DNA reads TGTGCCAGCAGCTTGTTCTTATTTACCAGCACCGGGGAGCTGTTTTTT. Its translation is CASSLFLFTSTGELFF.

The CDR3: CASSFDPTGPYEQYF. CDR3 DNA: TGTGCCAGCAGCTTCGACCCCACGGGGCCCTACGAGCAGTACTTC. J is TRBJ2-7 and V is TRBV5-4; D may be TRBD1 or TRBD2 (5 bases each). The CDR3 covers 15 residues. Germline V gene data show CDR1 as SGHNT and CDR2 as YYREEE (reference sequence). V was cut by 2 bases and J by 2 bases, with 14 bases left in between.

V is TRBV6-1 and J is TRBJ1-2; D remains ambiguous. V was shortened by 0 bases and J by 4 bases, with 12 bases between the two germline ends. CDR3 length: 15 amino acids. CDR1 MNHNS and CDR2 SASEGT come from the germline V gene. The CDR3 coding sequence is TGTGCCAGCAGTGAAGCGGGGTGGGCGACCTATGGCTACACCTTC. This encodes CASSEAGWATYGYTF.

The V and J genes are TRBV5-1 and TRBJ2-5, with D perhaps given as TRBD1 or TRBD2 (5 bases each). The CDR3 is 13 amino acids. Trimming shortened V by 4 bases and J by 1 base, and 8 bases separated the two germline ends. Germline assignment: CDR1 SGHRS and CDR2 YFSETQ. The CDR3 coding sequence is TGCGCCAGCAGCCCCGGGACCCAAGAGACCCAGTACTTC. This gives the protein CASSPGTQETQYF.

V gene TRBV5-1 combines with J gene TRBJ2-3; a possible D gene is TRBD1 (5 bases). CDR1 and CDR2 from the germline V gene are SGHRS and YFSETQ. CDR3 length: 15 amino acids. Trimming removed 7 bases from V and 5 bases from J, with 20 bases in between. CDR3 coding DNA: TGCGCCAGCGCGGACCAAATTGGGGCAGAAGATACGCAGTATTTT. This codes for CASADQIGAEDTQYF.

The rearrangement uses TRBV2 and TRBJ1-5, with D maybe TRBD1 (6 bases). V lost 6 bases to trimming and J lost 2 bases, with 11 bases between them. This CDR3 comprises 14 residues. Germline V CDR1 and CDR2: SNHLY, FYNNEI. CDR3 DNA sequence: TGTGCCAGCAGCGGACAGTTTGGCAATCAGCCCCAGCATTTT. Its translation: CASSGQFGNQPQHF.

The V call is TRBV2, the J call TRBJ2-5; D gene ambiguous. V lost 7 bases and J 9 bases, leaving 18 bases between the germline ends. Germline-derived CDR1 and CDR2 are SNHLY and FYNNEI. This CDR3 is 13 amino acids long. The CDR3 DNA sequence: TGTGCCAGCAAGGCGACTGCGTTCGTGGCCCAGTACTTC. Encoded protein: CASKATAFVAQYF.

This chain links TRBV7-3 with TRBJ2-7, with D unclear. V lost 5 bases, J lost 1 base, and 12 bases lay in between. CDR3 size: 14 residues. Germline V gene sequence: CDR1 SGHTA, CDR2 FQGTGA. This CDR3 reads CASSPSAVSYEQYF. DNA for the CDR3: TGTGCCAGCAGCCCCTCGGCGGTTTCCTACGAGCAGTACTTC.

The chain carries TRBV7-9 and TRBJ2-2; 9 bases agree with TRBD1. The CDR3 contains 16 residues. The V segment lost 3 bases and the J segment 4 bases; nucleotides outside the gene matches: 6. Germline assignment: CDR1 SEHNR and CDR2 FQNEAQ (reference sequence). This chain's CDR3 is CASSFRTGVPTGELFF. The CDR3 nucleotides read TGTGCCAGCAGCTTTCGGACAGGGGTACCCACCGGGGAGCTGTTTTTT. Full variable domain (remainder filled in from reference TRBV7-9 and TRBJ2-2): DTGVSQNPRHKITKRGQNVTFRCDPISEHNRLYWYRQTLGQGPEFLTYFQNEAQLEKSRLLSDRFSAERPKGSFSTLEIQRTEQGDSAMYLCASSFRTGVPTGELFFGEGSRLTVL.

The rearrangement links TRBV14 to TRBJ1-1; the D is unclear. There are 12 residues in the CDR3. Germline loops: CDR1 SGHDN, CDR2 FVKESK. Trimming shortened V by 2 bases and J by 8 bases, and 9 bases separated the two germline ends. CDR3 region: CASSQTWGEAFF. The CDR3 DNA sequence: TGTGCCAGCAGCCAAACCTGGGGAGAAGCTTTCTTT.

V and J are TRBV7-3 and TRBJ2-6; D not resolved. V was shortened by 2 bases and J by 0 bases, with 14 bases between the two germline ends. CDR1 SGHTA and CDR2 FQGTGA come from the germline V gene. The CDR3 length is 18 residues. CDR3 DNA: TGTGCCAGCAGCTTATCCCCCCTCGGCTCCTCTGGGGCCAACGTCCTGACTTTC. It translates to CASSLSPLGSSGANVLTF.

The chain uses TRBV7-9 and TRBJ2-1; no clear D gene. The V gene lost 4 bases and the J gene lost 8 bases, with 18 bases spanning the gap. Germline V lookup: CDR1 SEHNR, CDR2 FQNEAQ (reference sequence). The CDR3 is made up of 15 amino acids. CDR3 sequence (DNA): TGTGCCAGCAGCTCGACCGGATCGAAGGTCGATGAGCAGTTCTTC. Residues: CASSSTGSKVDEQFF.

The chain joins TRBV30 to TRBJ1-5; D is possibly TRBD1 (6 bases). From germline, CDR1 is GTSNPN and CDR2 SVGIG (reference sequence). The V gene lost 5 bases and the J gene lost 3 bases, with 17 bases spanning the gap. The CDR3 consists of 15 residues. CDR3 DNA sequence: TGTGCCTGGGGGTTGGGGGGCAATCTCAATCAGCCCCAGCATTTT. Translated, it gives CAWGLGGNLNQPQHF.